Below, 10 T cell receptor beta chains from the same sample are listed, as sequenced in a study of T cell repertoires in cytomegalovirus infection. TCRdb analysed the reads with MiXCR anew, one entry per CDR3 protein. The sample records roughly 640,000 distinct CDR3 sequences, approximately 25% being singletons. The specimen was CD8+ T cells from PBMCs. Receptors originate from a human donor in good health (CMV status not recorded). Some clones in this sample may be carry-over from other donors' samples.

This clonotype was seen a few times. The chain carries TRBV7-9 and TRBJ2-1, with 8 bases fitting TRBD2. CDR1 is SEHNR and CDR2 is FQNEAQ in the germline V gene (reference sequence). The CDR3 spans 21 residues. J was trimmed by 6 bases and V by 2 bases; bases with no gene match: 24. This chain's CDR3 is CASSLLAPPERAGALSNEQFF. CDR3 coding DNA: TGTGCCAGCAGCTTACTCGCCCCCCCGGAAAGAGCGGGGGCCCTATCCAATGAGCAGTTCTTC.

This clonotype was recorded at least ten times. The chain joins TRBV20-1 to TRBJ1-5; D unresolved. Germline values: CDR1 DFQATT, CDR2 SNEGSKA (reference sequence). V lost 3 bases, J lost 9 bases, and 18 bases lay in between. This CDR3 has 14 residues. The CDR3 spells CSASHKDALRPQHF. The CDR3 coding sequence is TGCAGTGCTAGCCATAAAGACGCCCTCCGGCCCCAGCATTTT.

The chain combines TRBV7-9 with TRBJ2-3; D unclear. The V end lost 2 bases, the J end lost 2 bases, and 17 bases lay between the germline ends. CDR1 is SEHNR and CDR2 is FQNEAQ in the germline V gene (reference sequence). The CDR3 totals 17 residues. The CDR3 region is CASSLSRRRVDTDTQYF. DNA for the CDR3: TGTGCCAGCAGCTTAAGTAGGAGAAGGGTTGACACAGATACGCAGTATTTT. The full variable domain, completed using reference TRBV7-9 and TRBJ2-3, is DTGVSQNPRHKITKRGQNVTFRCDPISEHNRLYWYRQTLGQGPEFLTYFQNEAQLEKSRLLSDRFSAERPKGSFSTLEIQRTEQGDSAMYLCASSLSRRRVDTDTQYFGPGTRLTVL.

The rearrangement uses TRBV6-2 or TRBV6-3 and TRBJ2-2; weak D call: TRBD1 (6 bases). Trimming removed 8 bases from V and 0 bases from J, with 10 bases in between. The germline CDR1 and CDR2 sequences are MNHEY and SVGEGT. The CDR3 loop spans 14 amino acids. This CDR3 is CASERGSNTGELFF. The CDR3, as DNA: TGTGCCAGCGAGAGGGGGTCGAACACCGGGGAGCTGTTTTTT.

The V and J genes are TRBV29-1 and TRBJ2-1; D is unclear. CDR1 and CDR2 from the germline V gene are SQVTM and ANQGSEA. Trimming removed 1 base from V and 0 bases from J, with 7 bases in between. CDR3 length: 14 residues. The CDR3 protein is CSVEGDLSYNEQFF. The CDR3 DNA is TGCAGCGTTGAAGGGGATCTCTCCTACAATGAGCAGTTCTTC.

This clonotype has more than one count but fewer than ten. This sequence joins TRBV7-8 and TRBJ2-3, with 7 nucleotides matching TRBD1. Germline V gene sequence: CDR1 SGHVS, CDR2 FQNEAQ. This CDR3 is built from 15 residues. Trimming cost V 5 bases and J 2 bases; bases outside gene matches: 7. CDR3 nucleotide sequence: TGTGCCAGCAGCCAGGGGACAGCAAACACAGATACGCAGTATTTT. Translated: CASSQGTANTDTQYF.

This clonotype was recorded at least ten times. CDR3 amino acids: CASSLEGRGTSYEQYF. The CDR3 DNA reads TGTGCCAGCAGCTTAGAGGGGCGGGGGACCTCCTACGAGCAGTACTTC. V usage is TRBV7-6 and J usage is TRBJ2-7; 7 bases are shared with TRBD2. The CDR3 totals 16 residues. Germline values: CDR1 SGHVS, CDR2 FNYEAQ. Trimming at V came to 1 base and at J to 0 bases, leaving 6 bases not matched to a gene. The full variable domain, completed using reference TRBV7-6 and TRBJ2-7, is GAGVSQSPRYKVTKRGQDVALRCDPISGHVSLYWYRQALGQGPEFLTYFNYEAQQDKSGLPNDRFSAERPEGSISTLTIQRTEQRDSAMYRCASSLEGRGTSYEQYFGPGTRLTVT.

The chain has TRBV2 and TRBJ2-4, with 8 bases identical to TRBD1. The CDR3 spans 15 residues. J lost 3 bases, V lost 10 bases, and 11 bases had no gene match. Germline values: CDR1 SNHLY, CDR2 FYNNEI. The CDR3 DNA follows: TGTGCCATCGACGAACCAGGGGGCGTCAAAAACATTCAGTACTTC. It yields the protein CAIDEPGGVKNIQYF.

This clonotype has just a few counts. This sequence joins TRBV10-3 and TRBJ2-3, with D unclear. The CDR3 length is 9 residues. The V end was cut by 10 bases, the J end by 7 bases, with 6 bases between. Germline V lookup: CDR1 ENHRY, CDR2 SYGVKD. CDR3 residues: CATSNTQYF. The CDR3 bases are TGTGCCACTAGTAATACGCAGTATTTT.

The V call is TRBV13, the J call TRBJ2-3; D gene unclear. Germline V gene data show CDR1 as PRHDT and CDR2 as FYEKMQ (reference sequence). The CDR3 consists of 13 residues. The V and J ends lost 0 bases and 5 bases respectively, with 6 bases between them. The CDR3 here is CASSLGRQDTQYF. The CDR3 DNA sequence: TGTGCCAGCAGCTTAGGCCGTCAAGATACGCAGTATTTT.